The source of this T cell receptor beta chain is a study of blood T cell repertoires in COVID-19. Study overall: Material from acute and convalescent COVID-19 was sourced from the United States, Italy and Spain. From T cells, B-cell-depleted T cells, or PBMCs came the material, which was cDNA or gDNA.

The authors' processing: The authors estimated nucleated cell counts from reference gene primer amplification. Clones were read by immunoSEQ multiplex PCR, and TCRdb kept only the in-frame ones, dropping some. The D gene and trimming were derived from the DNA, and the V and J assignments and clone size from that table. The top ten hold under 13% of the sample, which has tens of thousands of clones, about 80% seen once. This sequence originates from a woman in her 70s with acute or convalescent COVID-19. The source material was peripheral blood.

CDR3 nucleotide sequence: TGTGCCAGCATACAGGCCCCTAGCTCCTACAATGAGCAGTTCTTC. Its translation: CASIQAPSSYNEQFF. The genes are TRBV6-5 and TRBJ2-1; D might be TRBD1 (5 bases). The CDR3 totals 15 residues. V lost 7 bases to trimming and J lost 0 bases, with 13 bases between them. The germline V gene encodes CDR1 MNHEY and CDR2 SVGAGI.